The 2 T cell receptor beta chains reported below all come from one sample, sequenced in a study of blood T cell repertoires in COVID-19. The assay was immunoSEQ multiplex PCR, and TCRdb's table has in-frame clones only and misses some. The table lists fewer than 150,000 clones, roughly 87% of them singletons. The specimen sequenced was PBMCs or T cells enriched from blood (not recorded which). Receptors originate from a man aged 30-40 years who had recovered from COVID-19.

The chain joins TRBV30 to TRBJ1-1, with TRBD1 identical over 9 bases. V was clipped by 5 bases and J by 0 bases; unmatched bases: 1. The CDR3 is made up of 13 amino acids. CDR1 GTSNPN and CDR2 SVGIG come from the germline V gene (reference sequence). Here the CDR3 reads CAWGQGMNTEAFF. DNA for the CDR3: TGTGCCTGGGGACAGGGGATGAACACTGAAGCTTTCTTT.

This chain links TRBV19 with TRBJ1-4; maybe TRBD1 (5 bases). The CDR3 extends over 13 amino acids. V was pared by 8 bases and J by 3 bases, with 10 bases between. Germline V gene data show CDR1 as LNHDA and CDR2 as SQIVND (reference sequence). The CDR3 sequence is CASYQGANEKLFF. In DNA, the CDR3 is TGTGCCAGTTATCAGGGTGCTAATGAAAAACTGTTTTTT.